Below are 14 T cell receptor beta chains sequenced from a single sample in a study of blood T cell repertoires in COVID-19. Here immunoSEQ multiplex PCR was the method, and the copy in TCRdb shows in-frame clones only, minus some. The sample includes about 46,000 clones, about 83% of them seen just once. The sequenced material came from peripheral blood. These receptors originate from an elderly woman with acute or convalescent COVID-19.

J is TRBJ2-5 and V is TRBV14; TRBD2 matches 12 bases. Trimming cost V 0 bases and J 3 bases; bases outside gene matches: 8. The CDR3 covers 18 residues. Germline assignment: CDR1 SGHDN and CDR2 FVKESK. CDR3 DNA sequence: TGTGCCAGCAGCCAAGACCTCGCCGGACTAGCGGGGAAAGAGACCCAGTACTTC. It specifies CASSQDLAGLAGKETQYF.

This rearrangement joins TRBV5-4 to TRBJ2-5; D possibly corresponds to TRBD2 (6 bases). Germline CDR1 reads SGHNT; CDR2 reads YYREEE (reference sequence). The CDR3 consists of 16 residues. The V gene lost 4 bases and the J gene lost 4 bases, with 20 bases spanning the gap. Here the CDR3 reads CASSPTPGGPPETQYF. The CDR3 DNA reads TGTGCCAGCAGCCCAACCCCCGGGGGACCCCCAGAGACCCAGTACTTC. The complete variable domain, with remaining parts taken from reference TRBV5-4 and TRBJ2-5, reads ETGVTQSPTHLIKTRGQQVTLRCSSQSGHNTVSWYQQALGQGPQFIFQYYREEENGRGNFPPRFSGLQFPNYSSELNVNALELDDSALYLCASSPTPGGPPETQYFGPGTRLLVL.

The CDR3 DNA reads as TGTGCCAGCAGCCAAGATTTCGGACCGGGACAGGGGGGGAATGAGCAGTTCTTC. Protein: CASSQDFGPGQGGNEQFF. J is TRBJ2-1 and V is TRBV3-1 (or the pseudogene TRBV3-2); 11 bases match TRBD1. Germline CDR1 is LGHDT and CDR2 is YNNKEL (reference sequence). The CDR3 spans 18 residues. J was trimmed by 7 bases and V by 0 bases; bases with no gene match: 11.

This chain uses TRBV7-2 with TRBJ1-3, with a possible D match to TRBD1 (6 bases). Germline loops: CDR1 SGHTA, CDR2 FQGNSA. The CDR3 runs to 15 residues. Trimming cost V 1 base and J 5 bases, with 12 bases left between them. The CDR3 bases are TGTGCCAGCAGCTTAGGACGAGGGGGAAGAAACACCATATATTTT. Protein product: CASSLGRGGRNTIYF.

CDR3 amino acids: CAFSLGRVVGYTF. The DNA for the CDR3 is TGTGCCTTCTCCCTGGGCAGGGTGGTAGGCTACACCTTC. The chain links TRBV30 to TRBJ1-2; a possible D gene is TRBD1 (5 bases). The CDR3 covers 13 residues. CDR1 and CDR2 (germline): GTSNPN, SVGIG (reference sequence). The V end was cut by 7 bases, the J end by 8 bases, with 20 bases between. Looking up the rest from reference TRBV30 and TRBJ1-2 gives the full variable domain: SQTIHQWPATLVQPVGSPLSLECTVEGTSNPNLYWYRQAAGRGLQLLFYSVGIGQISSEVPQNLSASRPQDRQFILSSKKLLLSDSGFYLCAFSLGRVVGYTFGSGTRLTVV.

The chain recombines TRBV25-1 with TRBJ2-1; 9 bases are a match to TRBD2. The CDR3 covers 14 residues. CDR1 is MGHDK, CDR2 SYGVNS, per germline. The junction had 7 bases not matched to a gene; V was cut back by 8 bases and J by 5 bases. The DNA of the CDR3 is TGTGCCAGCGGTCAAGCGGGGGGTGACAATGAGCAGTTCTTC. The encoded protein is CASGQAGGDNEQFF.

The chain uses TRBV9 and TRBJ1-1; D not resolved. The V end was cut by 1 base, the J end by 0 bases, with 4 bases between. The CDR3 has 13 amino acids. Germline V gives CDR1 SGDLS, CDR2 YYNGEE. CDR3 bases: TGTGCCAGCAGCGTACAGATGAACACTGAAGCTTTCTTT. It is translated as CASSVQMNTEAFF.

The CDR3 region is CASSPTGDLYQPQHF. The CDR3 DNA follows: TGTGCCAGCAGCCCAACAGGGGACCTGTACCAGCCCCAGCATTTT. The chain recombines TRBV7-6 with TRBJ1-5; 7 bases align to TRBD1. Germline V gene lookup returns CDR1 SGHVS and CDR2 FNYEAQ. With V trimmed by 5 bases and J by 7 bases, 11 bases remained unmatched. This CDR3 has 15 residues.

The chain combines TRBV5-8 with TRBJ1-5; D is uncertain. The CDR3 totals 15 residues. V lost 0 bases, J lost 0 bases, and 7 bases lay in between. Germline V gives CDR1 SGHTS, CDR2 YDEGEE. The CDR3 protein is CASSLGAYSNQPQHF. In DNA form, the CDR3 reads TGTGCCAGCAGCTTGGGCGCGTATAGCAATCAGCCCCAGCATTTT.

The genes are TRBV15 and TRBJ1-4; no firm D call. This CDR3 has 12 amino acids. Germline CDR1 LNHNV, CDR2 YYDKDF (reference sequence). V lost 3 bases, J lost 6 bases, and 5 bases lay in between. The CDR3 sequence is CATSRRDEKLFF. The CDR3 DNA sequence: TGTGCCACCAGCAGGCGGGATGAAAAACTGTTTTTT.

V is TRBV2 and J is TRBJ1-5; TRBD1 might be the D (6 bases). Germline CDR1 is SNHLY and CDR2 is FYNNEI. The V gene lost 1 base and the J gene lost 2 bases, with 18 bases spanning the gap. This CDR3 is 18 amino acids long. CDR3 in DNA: TGTGCCAGCAGTGAAGGGTTGGCAGGGGCTTTGGGCAATCAGCCCCAGCATTTT. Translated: CASSEGLAGALGNQPQHF.

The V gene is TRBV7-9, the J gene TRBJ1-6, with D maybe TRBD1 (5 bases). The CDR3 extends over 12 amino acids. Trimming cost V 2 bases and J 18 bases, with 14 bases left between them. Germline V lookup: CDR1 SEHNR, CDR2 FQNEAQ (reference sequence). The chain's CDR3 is CASSLSGGENHF. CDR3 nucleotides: TGTGCCAGCAGCTTAAGCGGGGGAGAGAACCACTTT.

CDR3 bases: TGTGCCAGCAGCCCAGGCGGGGTCTGGAATGAAAAACTGTTTTTT. Amino acids: CASSPGGVWNEKLFF. The chain couples TRBV14 to TRBJ1-4; D not resolved. From germline, CDR1 is SGHDN and CDR2 FVKESK. The CDR3 contains 15 residues. Trimming stripped 4 bases from V and 5 bases from J, with 14 bases between.

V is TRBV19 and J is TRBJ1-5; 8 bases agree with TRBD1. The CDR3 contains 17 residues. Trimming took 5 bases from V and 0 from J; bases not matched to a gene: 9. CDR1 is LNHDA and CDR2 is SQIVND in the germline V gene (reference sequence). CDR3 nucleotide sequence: TGTGCCAGTAGTCAGGGGGCGAGTGGCTATAGCAATCAGCCCCAGCATTTT. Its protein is CASSQGASGYSNQPQHF.